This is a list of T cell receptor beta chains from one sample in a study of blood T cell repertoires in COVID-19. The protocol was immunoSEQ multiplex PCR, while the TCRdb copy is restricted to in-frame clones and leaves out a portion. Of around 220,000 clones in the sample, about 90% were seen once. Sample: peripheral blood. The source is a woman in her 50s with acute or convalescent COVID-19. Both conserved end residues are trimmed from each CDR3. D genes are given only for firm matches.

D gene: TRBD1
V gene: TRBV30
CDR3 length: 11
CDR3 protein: AWSKGAGETQY

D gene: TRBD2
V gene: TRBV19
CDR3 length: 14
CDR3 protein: ASSIAGSGGAGELF

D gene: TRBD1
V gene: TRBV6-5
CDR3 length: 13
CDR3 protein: ASSYYRGGGNTIY

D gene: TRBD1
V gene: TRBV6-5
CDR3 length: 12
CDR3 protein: ASRDRVTSYEQY

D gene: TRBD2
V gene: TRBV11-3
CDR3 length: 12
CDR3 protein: ASSLRGEGNIQY

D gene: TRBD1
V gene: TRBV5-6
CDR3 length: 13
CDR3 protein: ASSSGTGGSTEAF

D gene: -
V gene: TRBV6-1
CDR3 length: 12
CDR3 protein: ASSEAGGLYEQY

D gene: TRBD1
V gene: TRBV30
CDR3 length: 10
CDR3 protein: AWSPTGGEQY

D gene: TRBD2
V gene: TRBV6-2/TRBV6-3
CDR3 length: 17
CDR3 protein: ASSYPSSPASGRRDTQY

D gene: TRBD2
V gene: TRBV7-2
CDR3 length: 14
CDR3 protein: ASSPRLAGALETQY

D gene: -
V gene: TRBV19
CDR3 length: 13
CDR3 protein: ASTLAGTPSNEQF

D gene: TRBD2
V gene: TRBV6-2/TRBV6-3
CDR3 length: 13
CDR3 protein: ASSQSLAGGDTQY

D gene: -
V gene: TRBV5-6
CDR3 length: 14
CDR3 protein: ASSLVYRGGSYEQY

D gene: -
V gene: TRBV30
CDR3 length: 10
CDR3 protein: AWSSGGGEQF

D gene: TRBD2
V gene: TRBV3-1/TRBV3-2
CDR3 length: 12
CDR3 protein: ASSRREGWDIQY

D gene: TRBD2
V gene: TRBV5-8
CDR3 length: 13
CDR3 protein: ASSRAGGHTDTQY

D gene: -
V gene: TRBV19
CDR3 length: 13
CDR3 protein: ASSIEAGNTGELF

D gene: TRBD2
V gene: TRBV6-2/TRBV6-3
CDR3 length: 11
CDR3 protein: ASSPLAGGTQY

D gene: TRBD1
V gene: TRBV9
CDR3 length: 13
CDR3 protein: ASSGAGGFNYGYT

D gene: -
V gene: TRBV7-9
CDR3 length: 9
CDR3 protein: ASLGGDGYT

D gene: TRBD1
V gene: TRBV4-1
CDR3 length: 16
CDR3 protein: ASSQDSGQGVLIYEQY

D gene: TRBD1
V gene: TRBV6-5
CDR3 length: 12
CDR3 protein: ASSAGTGGVGYT

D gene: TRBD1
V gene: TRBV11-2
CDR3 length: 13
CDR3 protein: ASSPFTGGGNTIY

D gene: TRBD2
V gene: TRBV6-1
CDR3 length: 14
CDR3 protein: ASSDEIAGLQETQY

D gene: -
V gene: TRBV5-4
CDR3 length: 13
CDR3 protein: ASSLQGGLAGELF

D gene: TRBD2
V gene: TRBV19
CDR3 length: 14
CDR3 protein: ASRVPGGWGTGELF

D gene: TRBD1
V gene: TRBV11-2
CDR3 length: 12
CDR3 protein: ASSFIRGPETQY

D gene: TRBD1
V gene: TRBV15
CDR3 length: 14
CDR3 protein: ATSSDRVSSTDTQY

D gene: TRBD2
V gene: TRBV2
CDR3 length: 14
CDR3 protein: ASSDNPSGPREEQY

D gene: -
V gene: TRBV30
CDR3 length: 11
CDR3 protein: AWRGTNTGELF

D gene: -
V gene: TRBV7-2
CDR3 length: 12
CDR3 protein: ASSQDYPVFEQY

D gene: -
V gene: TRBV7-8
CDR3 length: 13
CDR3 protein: ASSPLGGQGNTIY

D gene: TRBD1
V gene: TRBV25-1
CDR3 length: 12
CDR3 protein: ASRGTTGASPLH

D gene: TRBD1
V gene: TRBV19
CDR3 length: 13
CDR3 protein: ASSDLQGPWYGYT

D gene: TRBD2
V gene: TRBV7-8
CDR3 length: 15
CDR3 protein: ASSLIRIAGGADTQY

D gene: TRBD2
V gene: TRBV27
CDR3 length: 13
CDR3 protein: ASLPPGLANYEQF

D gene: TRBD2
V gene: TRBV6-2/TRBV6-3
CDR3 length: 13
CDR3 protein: ASSYRRGGQETQY

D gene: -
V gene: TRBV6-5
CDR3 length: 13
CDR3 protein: ASRELGGEVRGYT

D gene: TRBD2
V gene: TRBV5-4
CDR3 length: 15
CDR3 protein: ASSLRPMGGGAYEQY

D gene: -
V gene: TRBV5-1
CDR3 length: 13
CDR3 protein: ASSLGGGDYNEQF

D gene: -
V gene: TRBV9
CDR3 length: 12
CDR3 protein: ASSVFGGGEKLF

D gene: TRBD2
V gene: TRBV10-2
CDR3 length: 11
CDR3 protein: ASRTSGRYEQF

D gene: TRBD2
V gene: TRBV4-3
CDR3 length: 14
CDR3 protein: ASSQGSSGGTGELF

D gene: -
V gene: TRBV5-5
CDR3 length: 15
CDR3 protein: ASSLVPGSSGANVLT

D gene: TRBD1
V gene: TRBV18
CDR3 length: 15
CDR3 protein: ASSPLGIGTGPGEQY

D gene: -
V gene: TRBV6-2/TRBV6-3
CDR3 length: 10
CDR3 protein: ASSYGQGEAF

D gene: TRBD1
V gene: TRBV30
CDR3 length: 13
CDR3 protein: AWSVQGASRYGYT

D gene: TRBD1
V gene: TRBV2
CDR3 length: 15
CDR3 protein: ASSGRTGAFSYNEQF

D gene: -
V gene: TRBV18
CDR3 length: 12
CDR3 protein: ASSPPPDRDEQY

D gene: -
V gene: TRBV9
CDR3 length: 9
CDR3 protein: ASSLGETQY

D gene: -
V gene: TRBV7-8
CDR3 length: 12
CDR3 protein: ASSPLRGSTEAF

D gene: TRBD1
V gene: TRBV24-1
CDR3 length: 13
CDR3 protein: ATRDGQGDWGELF

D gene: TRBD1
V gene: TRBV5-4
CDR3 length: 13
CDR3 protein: ASSLAGTGGYGYT

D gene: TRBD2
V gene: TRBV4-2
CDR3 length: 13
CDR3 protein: ASSRRLAGYYEQY